A selection of T cell receptor beta chains follows, all from one sample in a study of blood T cell repertoires in COVID-19. Produced via immunoSEQ multiplex PCR; TCRdb's table is partial and in-frame only. The sample records approximately 50,000 clones, approximately 79% being singletons. The sample consisted of peripheral blood. The receptors were gathered from a man in his 70s with acute or convalescent COVID-19. Each CDR3 is given with its conserved first and last residue. A D gene is named only where the DNA matches it firmly. Only part of the rows carry a size: once, few, many, or a class if the clone is expanded.

clone size	V gene	J gene	D gene	CDR3 DNA	CDR3 protein
.	TRBV15	TRBJ2-1	TRBD2	TGTGCCACCAGCAGAGATCTTCAGCGGGAGGGCTCCTACAATGAGCAGTTCTTC	CATSRDLQREGSYNEQFF
.	TRBV3-1/TRBV3-2	TRBJ1-2	TRBD1	TGTGCCAGCAGCGGACAAGCCGTGGGACAGGCGGCCTTC	CASSGQAVGQAAF
.	TRBV9	TRBJ2-7	TRBD2	TGTGCCAGCAGCTCCGGACTAGCGGAAAGCTCCTACGAGCAGTACTTC	CASSSGLAESSYEQYF
.	TRBV12-3/TRBV12-4	TRBJ1-4	.	TGTGCCAGCAGTTTATATAGTGGAGAACTGTTTTTT	CASSLYSGELFF
.	TRBV5-1	TRBJ2-7	.	TGCGCCAGCAGCTTGATGGGGGGTCAAGGCGAGCAGTACTTC	CASSLMGGQGEQYF
.	TRBV9	TRBJ2-5	TRBD2	TGTGCCAGCAGCGTTTCTAGCGGGAGTTCCGGGAACGGGGAGACCCAGTACTTC	CASSVSSGSSGNGETQYF
few	TRBV11-3	TRBJ2-7	.	TGTGCCAGCAGCTTAGGGGTCGGGACTGGGATTGAGCAGTACTTC	CASSLGVGTGIEQYF
.	TRBV6-6	TRBJ1-1	.	TGTGCCAGCAGTTTCAACAGGGACACTGAAGCTTTCTTT	CASSFNRDTEAFF
few	TRBV6-2/TRBV6-3	TRBJ2-1	TRBD2	TGTGCCAGCAGCCCTCCATATAGCGGGGTCAGGGAGCAGTTCTTC	CASSPPYSGVREQFF
.	TRBV6-5	TRBJ1-2	TRBD1	TGTGCCAGCAGACCGACAGGGTCGGACTATGGCTACACCTTC	CASRPTGSDYGYTF
.	TRBV2	TRBJ2-3	.	TGTGCCGGGCAAATGGACAGAGGATCCACAGATACGCAGTATTTT	CAGQMDRGSTDTQYF
.	TRBV7-8	TRBJ2-3	TRBD2	TGTGCCAGCAGCTTAGTAAGCGGGAAACACACAGATACGCAGTATTTT	CASSLVSGKHTDTQYF
.	TRBV5-6	TRBJ2-7	.	TGTGCCAGCAGCCCCCGTTGGCGGGGGCGAGGTGACGAGCAGTACTTC	CASSPRWRGRGDEQYF
.	TRBV7-2	TRBJ1-5	.	TGTGCCAGCAGCCGGGATAGCAATCAGCCCCAGCATTTT	CASSRDSNQPQHF
few	TRBV29-1	TRBJ2-7	.	TGCAGCGTTGTGGGGGCGAGTGTCTACGAGCAGTACTTC	CSVVGASVYEQYF
.	TRBV11-3	TRBJ2-3	TRBD1	TGTGCCAGCAGCGACAGGGCAGGGGACACAGATACGCAGTATTTT	CASSDRAGDTDTQYF
.	TRBV9	TRBJ2-1	.	TGTGCCAGCAGCGTAACGGGAGTTGAGCAGTTCTTC	CASSVTGVEQFF
.	TRBV30	TRBJ1-1	TRBD1	TGTGCCTGTAGAGTTACAGGGGGCAACACTGAAGCTTTCTTT	CACRVTGGNTEAFF
.	TRBV5-1	TRBJ1-1	TRBD1	TGCGCCAGCAGCTTTGGGACAGGGGGCACTGAAGCTTTCTTT	CASSFGTGGTEAFF
.	TRBV30	TRBJ2-7	.	TGTGCCTGGAGTGGTGTTCAGGGGAACTACGAGCAGTACTTC	CAWSGVQGNYEQYF
.	TRBV6-5	TRBJ1-5	.	TGTGCCACTATGCGACAGAGTTATAGCAATCAGCCCCAGCATTTT	CATMRQSYSNQPQHF
once	TRBV6-2/TRBV6-3	TRBJ2-1	.	TGTGCCAGCAGTTACCTCCAAGCGAAGATCTACAATGAGCAGTTCTTC	CASSYLQAKIYNEQFF
.	TRBV6-5	TRBJ1-5	.	TGTGCCAGTAACCCTTCGAGTCAGCCCCAGCATTTT	CASNPSSQPQHF
.	TRBV29-1	TRBJ1-1	.	TGCAGCGTTGCTCTTTCGGGGGGGCGAGGTGAAGCTTTCTTT	CSVALSGGRGEAFF
.	TRBV5-4	TRBJ1-1	TRBD1	TGTGCCAGCAGCCGGTCAGGGACAGGACTAGAAGCTTTCTTT	CASSRSGTGLEAFF
.	TRBV7-7	TRBJ2-1	.	TGTGCCAGCAGCTCGGACTACTACAATGAGCAGTTCTTC	CASSSDYYNEQFF
.	TRBV9	TRBJ2-3	.	TGTGCCAGCAGCGCCCAACTGTCGGTTGTGCACGGAGGTCTAACAGATACGCAGTATTTT	CASSAQLSVVHGGLTDTQYF
.	TRBV7-2	TRBJ2-1	.	TGTGCCAGCAGCTTAGCCTTTAGGACTCTCATCCCCCATGAGCAGTTCTTC	CASSLAFRTLIPHEQFF
.	TRBV28	TRBJ2-1	TRBD1	TGTGCCAGCAATGGGGACAGAAATGAGCAGTTCTTC	CASNGDRNEQFF
.	TRBV5-5	TRBJ2-5	TRBD2	TGTGCCAGCAGCCGGACTAGCCAATATGGTGAGACCCAGTACTTC	CASSRTSQYGETQYF
.	TRBV28	TRBJ2-7	TRBD1	TGTGCCAGCAGTCCCCGGACAGGGCTAAACGAGCAGTACTTC	CASSPRTGLNEQYF
.	TRBV11-2	TRBJ2-2	.	TGTGCCAGCAGCTTAGCTTTTCAGTACGAACCCAACACCGGGGAGCTGTTTTTT	CASSLAFQYEPNTGELFF
.	TRBV5-1	TRBJ1-1	.	TGCGCCAGCAGCTTGGAGGGGAAAAAGACTGAAGCTTTCTTT	CASSLEGKKTEAFF
.	TRBV5-1	TRBJ1-1	TRBD1	TGCGCCAGCAGCCCCCGAACCGGGACAGGGCTGACTGAAGCTTTCTTT	CASSPRTGTGLTEAFF
.	TRBV9	TRBJ2-3	TRBD2	TGTGCCAGCAGCCCGGGACTAGGAAACACAGATACGCAGTATTTT	CASSPGLGNTDTQYF
.	TRBV5-6	TRBJ1-1	TRBD1	TGTGCCAGCAGCGCCCGGGGACAGGGGAACACTGAAGCTTTCTTT	CASSARGQGNTEAFF
.	TRBV28	TRBJ1-3	.	TGTGCGAGCAATAGCGGTAACACCATATATTTT	CASNSGNTIYF
.	TRBV18	TRBJ2-5	TRBD1	TGTGCCAGCTCAGCCCTACAGGGGAAGGGAGAGACCCAGTACTTC	CASSALQGKGETQYF
.	TRBV2	TRBJ2-5	.	TGTGCCAGCAGTGGACAGTTCCAAGAGACCCAGTACTTC	CASSGQFQETQYF
few	TRBV18	TRBJ1-2	.	TGTGCCAGCTCACCGCAGGGGAACGACCTCTATGGCTACACCTTC	CASSPQGNDLYGYTF
.	TRBV2	TRBJ2-3	.	TGTGCCAGCGACCTCGGAGGGCTGCCCACAGATACGCAGTATTTT	CASDLGGLPTDTQYF
.	TRBV7-9	TRBJ1-4	TRBD1	TGTGCCAGCAGTCGTACCGGGACAGGGGCCCGGGAAAAACTGTTTTTT	CASSRTGTGAREKLFF
.	TRBV18	TRBJ2-5	.	TGTGCCAGCTCACCACCCACGGGGATCCAAGAGACCCAGTACTTC	CASSPPTGIQETQYF
few	TRBV29-1	TRBJ1-1	TRBD1	TGCAGCGTTAGGACAGGGGGCACTGAAGCTTTCTTT	CSVRTGGTEAFF
.	TRBV19	TRBJ2-1	.	TGTGCCGCGGGTGCGTCAGCGGACAATGAGCAGTTCTTC	CAAGASADNEQFF
.	TRBV2	TRBJ2-7	.	TGTGCCAGCTCCGGACAACTGAGCTCCTACGAGCAGTACTTC	CASSGQLSSYEQYF
.	TRBV27	TRBJ2-7	TRBD2	TGTGCCAGCAGTTTACAACGAGGGGGGCTAGCGGGATCCGACGAGCAGTACTTC	CASSLQRGGLAGSDEQYF
.	TRBV3-1/TRBV3-2	TRBJ2-5	.	TGTGCCAGCAGCCCTTCGCCGGGGGGCGGGGAGACCCAGTACTTC	CASSPSPGGGETQYF
.	TRBV7-2	TRBJ2-2	.	TGTGCCAGCAGCGGAAGGACTTCGGTGGTTCGCGCCGGGGAGCTGTTTTTT	CASSGRTSVVRAGELFF
.	TRBV4-3	TRBJ2-1	.	TGCGCCAGCAGCCGCGGACTGGAACCGCTCGGGCAGTTCTTC	CASSRGLEPLGQFF
.	TRBV5-1	TRBJ2-1	TRBD2	TGCGCCAGCGTTCTTGGAGTAGTGCGGGGGAAGGACAATGAGCAGTTCTTC	CASVLGVVRGKDNEQFF
.	TRBV6-1	TRBJ1-4	.	TGTGCCAGCAGTGAAGCGCTCGGCGCCGGGAATGAAAAACTGTTTTTT	CASSEALGAGNEKLFF
.	TRBV30	TRBJ1-5	.	TGTGCCTGGAGTAGGGGTCGGGAGCAGCCCCAGCATTTT	CAWSRGREQPQHF
few	TRBV7-9	TRBJ2-7	TRBD2	TGTGCCAGCAGCCAATCGGGACTAGGCGAGTACGAGCAGTACTTC	CASSQSGLGEYEQYF
.	TRBV15	TRBJ2-5	TRBD2	TGTGCCACCAGCAAATTATTAGCGGGGGAAGAGACCCAGTACTTC	CATSKLLAGEETQYF